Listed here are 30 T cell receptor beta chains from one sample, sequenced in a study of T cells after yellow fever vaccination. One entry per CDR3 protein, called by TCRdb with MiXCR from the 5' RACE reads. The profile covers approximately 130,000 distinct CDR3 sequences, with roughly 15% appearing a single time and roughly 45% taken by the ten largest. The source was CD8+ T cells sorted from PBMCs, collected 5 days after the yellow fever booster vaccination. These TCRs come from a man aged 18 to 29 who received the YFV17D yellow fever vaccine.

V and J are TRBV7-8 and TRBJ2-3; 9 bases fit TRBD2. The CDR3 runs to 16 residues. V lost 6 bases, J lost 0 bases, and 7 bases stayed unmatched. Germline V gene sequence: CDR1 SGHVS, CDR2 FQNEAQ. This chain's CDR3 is CASSPMLAGSTDTQYF. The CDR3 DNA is TGTGCCAGCAGTCCAATGCTAGCGGGGAGCACAGATACGCAGTATTTT.

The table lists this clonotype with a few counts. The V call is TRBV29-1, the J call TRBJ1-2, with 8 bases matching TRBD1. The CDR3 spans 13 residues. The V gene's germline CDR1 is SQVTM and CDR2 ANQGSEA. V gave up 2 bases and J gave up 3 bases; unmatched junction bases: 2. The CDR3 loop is CSVETGGDYGYTF. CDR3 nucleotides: TGCAGCGTTGAAACAGGGGGAGACTATGGCTACACCTTC.

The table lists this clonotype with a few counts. This CDR3 reads CSAIDGQGTDTQYF. The DNA of the CDR3 is TGCAGTGCTATCGACGGACAGGGGACAGATACGCAGTATTTT. This rearrangement joins TRBV20-1 to TRBJ2-3, with TRBD1 matching 9 bases. The CDR3 is made up of 14 amino acids. CDR1 is DFQATT and CDR2 is SNEGSKA in the germline V gene (reference sequence). Losses at the gene ends were 4 bases for V and 3 bases for J; bases not matched to a gene: 5.

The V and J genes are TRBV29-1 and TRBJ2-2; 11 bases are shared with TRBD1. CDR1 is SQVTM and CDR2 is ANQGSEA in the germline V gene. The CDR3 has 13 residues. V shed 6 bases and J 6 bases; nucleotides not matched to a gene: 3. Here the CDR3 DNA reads TGCAGCGTAGGGACAGGGGGAGCCGGGGAGCTGTTTTTT. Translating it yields CSVGTGGAGELFF.

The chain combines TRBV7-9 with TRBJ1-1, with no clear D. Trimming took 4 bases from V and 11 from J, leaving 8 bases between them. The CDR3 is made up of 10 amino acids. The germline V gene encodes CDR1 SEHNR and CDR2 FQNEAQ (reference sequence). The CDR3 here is CASSSEEAFF. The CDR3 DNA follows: TGTGCCAGCAGCTCAGAGGAGGCTTTCTTT.

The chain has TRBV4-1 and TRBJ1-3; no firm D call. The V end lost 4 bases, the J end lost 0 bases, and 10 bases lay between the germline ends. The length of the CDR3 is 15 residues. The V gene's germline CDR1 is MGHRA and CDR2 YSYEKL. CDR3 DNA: TGCGCCAGCAGCCCGACCCTAAACTCTGGAAACACCATATATTTT. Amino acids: CASSPTLNSGNTIYF.

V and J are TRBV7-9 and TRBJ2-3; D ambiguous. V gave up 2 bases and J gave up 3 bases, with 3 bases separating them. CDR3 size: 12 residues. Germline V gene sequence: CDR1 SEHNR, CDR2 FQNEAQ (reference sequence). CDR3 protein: CASSLPTDTQYF. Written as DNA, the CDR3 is TGTGCCAGCAGCTTACCGACAGATACGCAGTATTTT.

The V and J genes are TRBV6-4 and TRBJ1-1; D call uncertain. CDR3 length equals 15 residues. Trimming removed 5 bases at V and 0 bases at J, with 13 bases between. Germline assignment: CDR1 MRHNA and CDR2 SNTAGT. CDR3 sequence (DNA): TGTGCCAGCAGTACTCCGTGGGGTCTGAACACTGAAGCTTTCTTT. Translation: CASSTPWGLNTEAFF.

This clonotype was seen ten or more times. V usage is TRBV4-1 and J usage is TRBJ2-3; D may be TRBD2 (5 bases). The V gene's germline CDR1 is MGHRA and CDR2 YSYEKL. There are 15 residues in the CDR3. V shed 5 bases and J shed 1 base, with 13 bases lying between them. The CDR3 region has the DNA TGCGCCAGCAGCTGGAGGCTAGACCGCACAGATACGCAGTATTTT. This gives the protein CASSWRLDRTDTQYF.

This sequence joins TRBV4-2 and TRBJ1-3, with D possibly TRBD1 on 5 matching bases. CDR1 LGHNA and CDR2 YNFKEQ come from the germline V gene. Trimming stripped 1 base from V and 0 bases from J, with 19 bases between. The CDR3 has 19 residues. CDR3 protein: CASSQVGQVLHYSGNTIYF. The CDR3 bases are TGTGCCAGCAGCCAAGTGGGGCAGGTCTTACACTACTCTGGAAACACCATATATTTT.

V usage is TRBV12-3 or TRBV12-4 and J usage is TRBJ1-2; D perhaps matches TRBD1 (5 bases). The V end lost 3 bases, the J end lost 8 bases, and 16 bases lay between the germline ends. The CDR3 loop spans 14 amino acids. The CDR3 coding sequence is TGTGCCAGCAGTTTGTCTCCAGGGTTGGGCGGCTACACCTTC. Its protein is CASSLSPGLGGYTF.

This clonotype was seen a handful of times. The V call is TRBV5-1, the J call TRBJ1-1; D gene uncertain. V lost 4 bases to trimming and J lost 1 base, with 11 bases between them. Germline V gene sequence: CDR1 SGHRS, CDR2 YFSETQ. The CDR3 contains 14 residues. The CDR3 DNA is TGCGCCAGCAGCCAGTACAGACAGAACACTGAAGCTTTCTTT. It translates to CASSQYRQNTEAFF.

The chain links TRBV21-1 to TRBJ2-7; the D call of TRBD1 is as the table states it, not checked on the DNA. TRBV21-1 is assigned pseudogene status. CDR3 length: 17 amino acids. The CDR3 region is CASSSRGGDRGQVEQYF. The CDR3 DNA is TGTGCCAGCAGCTCCCGGGGAGGAGACAGGGGGCAGGTCGAGCAGTACTTC.

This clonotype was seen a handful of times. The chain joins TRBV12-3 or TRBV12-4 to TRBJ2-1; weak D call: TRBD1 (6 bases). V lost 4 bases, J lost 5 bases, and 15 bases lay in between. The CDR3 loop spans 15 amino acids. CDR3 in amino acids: CASSSRGSFNNEQFF. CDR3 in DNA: TGTGCCAGCAGTTCCAGGGGTTCTTTCAACAATGAGCAGTTCTTC.

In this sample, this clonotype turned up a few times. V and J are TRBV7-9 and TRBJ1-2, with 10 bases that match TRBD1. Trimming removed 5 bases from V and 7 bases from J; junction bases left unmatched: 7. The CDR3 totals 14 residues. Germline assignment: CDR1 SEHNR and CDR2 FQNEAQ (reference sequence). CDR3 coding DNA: TGTGCCAGCAGCCCGACGGGACAGGGGTCTGGCTACACCTTC. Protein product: CASSPTGQGSGYTF.

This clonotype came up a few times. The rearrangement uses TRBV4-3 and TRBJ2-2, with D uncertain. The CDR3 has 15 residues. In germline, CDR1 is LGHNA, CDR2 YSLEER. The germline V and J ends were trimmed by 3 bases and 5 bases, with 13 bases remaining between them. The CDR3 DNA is TGCGCCAGCAGCCAGGGGTACAGCATTACCGGGGAGCTGTTTTTT. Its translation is CASSQGYSITGELFF.

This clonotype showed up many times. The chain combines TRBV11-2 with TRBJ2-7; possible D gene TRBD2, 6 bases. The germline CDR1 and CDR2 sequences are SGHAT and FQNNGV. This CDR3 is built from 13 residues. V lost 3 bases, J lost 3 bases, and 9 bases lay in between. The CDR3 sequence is CASSFSGGYEQYV. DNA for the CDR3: TGTGCCAGCAGCTTTAGCGGTGGCTACGAGCAGTACGTC.

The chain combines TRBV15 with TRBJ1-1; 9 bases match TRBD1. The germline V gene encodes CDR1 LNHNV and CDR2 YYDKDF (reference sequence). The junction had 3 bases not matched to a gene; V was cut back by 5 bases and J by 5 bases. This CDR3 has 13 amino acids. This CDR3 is CATSGQGWTEAFF. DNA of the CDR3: TGTGCCACCAGCGGACAGGGGTGGACTGAAGCTTTCTTT. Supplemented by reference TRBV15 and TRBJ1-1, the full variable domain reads DAMVIQNPRYQVTQFGKPVTLSCSQTLNHNVMYWYQQKSSQAPKLLFHYYDKDFNNEADTPDNFQSRRPNTSFCFLDIRSPGLGDTAMYLCATSGQGWTEAFFGQGTRLTVV.

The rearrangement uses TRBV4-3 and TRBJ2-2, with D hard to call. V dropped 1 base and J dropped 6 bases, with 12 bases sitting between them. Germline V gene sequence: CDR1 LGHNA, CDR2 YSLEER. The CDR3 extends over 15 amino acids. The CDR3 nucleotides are TGCGCCAGCAGCCAAGGGGGTCTGGCTCCCGGGGAGCTGTTTTTT. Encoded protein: CASSQGGLAPGELFF.

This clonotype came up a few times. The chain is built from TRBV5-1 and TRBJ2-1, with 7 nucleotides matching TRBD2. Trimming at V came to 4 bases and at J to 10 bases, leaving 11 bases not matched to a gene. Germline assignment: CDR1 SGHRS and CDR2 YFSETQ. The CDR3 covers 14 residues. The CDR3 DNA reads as TGCGCCAGCAGCCCCGGCCGGGGACTAAGAGAGCAGTTCTTC. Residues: CASSPGRGLREQFF.

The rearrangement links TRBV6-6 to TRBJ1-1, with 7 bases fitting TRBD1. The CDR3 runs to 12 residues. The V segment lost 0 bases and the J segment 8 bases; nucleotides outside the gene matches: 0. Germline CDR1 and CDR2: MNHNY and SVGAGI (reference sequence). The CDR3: CASSYSTGEAFF. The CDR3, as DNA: TGTGCCAGCAGTTACTCGACAGGGGAAGCTTTCTTT.

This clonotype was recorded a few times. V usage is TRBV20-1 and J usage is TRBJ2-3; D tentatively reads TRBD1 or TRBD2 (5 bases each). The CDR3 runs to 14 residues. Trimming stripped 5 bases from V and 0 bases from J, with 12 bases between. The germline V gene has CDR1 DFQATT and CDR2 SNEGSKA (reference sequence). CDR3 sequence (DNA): TGCAGTGCTGCCGGGACGCCGAGCACAGATACGCAGTATTTT. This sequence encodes CSAAGTPSTDTQYF.

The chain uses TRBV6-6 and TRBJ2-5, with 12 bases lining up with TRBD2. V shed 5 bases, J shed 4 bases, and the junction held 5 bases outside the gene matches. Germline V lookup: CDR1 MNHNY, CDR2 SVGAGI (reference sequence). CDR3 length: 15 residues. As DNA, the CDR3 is TGTGCCAGCAGTCCCAGGACTAGCGGGGCAGAGACCCAGTACTTC. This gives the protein CASSPRTSGAETQYF.

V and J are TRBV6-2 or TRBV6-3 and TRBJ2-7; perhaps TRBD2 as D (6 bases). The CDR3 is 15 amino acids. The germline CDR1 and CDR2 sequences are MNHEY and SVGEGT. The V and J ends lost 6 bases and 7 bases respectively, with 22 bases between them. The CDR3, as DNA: TGTGCCAGCAGCCTACGGGGAGGTTGGGTGTCTGAGCAGTACTTC. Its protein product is CASSLRGGWVSEQYF.

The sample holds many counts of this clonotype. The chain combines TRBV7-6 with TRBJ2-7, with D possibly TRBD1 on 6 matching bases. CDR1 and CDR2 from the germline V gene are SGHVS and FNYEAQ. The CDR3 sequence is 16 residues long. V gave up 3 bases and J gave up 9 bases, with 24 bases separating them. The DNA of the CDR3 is TGTGCCAGCAGCTTGGGCCCTGCCCCCACGGAACAGGGGCAGTACTTC. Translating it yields CASSLGPAPTEQGQYF.

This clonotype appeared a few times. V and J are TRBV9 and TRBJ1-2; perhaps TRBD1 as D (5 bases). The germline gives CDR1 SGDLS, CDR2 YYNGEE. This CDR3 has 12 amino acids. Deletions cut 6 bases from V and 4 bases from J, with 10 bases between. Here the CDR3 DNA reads TGTGCCAGCACCGGGGCCGTCTATGGCTACACCTTC. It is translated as CASTGAVYGYTF. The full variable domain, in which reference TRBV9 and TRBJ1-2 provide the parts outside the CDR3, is DSGVTQTPKHLITATGQRVTLRCSPRSGDLSVYWYQQSLDQGLQFLIQYYNGEERAKGNILERFSAQQFPDLHSELNLSSLELGDSALYFCASTGAVYGYTFGSGTRLTVV.

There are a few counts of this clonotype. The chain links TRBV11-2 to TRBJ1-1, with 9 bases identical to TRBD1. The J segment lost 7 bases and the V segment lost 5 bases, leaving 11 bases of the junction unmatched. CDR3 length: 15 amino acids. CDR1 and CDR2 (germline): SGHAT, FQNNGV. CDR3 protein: CASSPTPGQGYEAFF. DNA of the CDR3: TGTGCCAGCAGCCCAACCCCTGGACAGGGGTATGAAGCTTTCTTT.

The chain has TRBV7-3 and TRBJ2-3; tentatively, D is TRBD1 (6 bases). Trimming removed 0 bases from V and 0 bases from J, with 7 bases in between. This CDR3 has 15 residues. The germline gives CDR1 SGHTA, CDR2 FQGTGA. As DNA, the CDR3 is TGTGCCAGCAGCTTAACGGGGGCTAGCACAGATACGCAGTATTTT. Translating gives CASSLTGASTDTQYF.

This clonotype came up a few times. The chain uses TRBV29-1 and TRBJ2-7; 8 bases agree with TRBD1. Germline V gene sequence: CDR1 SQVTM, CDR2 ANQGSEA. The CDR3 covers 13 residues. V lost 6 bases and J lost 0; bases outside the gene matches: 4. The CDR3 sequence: CSVTGTGSYEQYF. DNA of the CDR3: TGCAGCGTAACCGGGACAGGCTCCTACGAGCAGTACTTC.

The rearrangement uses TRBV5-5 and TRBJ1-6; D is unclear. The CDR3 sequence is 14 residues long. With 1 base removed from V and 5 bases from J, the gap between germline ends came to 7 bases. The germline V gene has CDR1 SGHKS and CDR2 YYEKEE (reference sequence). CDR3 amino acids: CASSLWRNNSPLHF. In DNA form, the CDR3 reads TGTGCCAGCAGCTTGTGGCGGAATAATTCACCCCTCCACTTT.